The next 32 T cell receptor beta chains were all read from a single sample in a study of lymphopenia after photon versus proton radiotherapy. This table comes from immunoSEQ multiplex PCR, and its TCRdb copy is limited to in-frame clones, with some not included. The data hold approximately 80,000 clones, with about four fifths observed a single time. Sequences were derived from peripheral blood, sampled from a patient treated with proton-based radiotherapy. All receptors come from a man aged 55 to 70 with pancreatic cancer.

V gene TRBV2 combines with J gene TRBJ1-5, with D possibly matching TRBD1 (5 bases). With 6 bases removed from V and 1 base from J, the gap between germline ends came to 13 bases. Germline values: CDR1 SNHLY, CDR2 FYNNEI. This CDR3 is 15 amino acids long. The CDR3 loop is CASRGDVPSNQPQHF. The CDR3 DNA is TGTGCCAGCAGGGGGGACGTACCGAGCAATCAGCCCCAGCATTTT.

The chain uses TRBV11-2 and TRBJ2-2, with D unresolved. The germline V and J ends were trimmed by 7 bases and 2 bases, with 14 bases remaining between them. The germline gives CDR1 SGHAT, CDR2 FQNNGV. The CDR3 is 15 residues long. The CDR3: CASTQNDINTGELFF. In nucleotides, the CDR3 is TGTGCCAGCACCCAAAATGACATAAACACCGGGGAGCTGTTTTTT. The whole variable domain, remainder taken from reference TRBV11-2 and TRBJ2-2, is EAGVAQSPRYKIIEKRQSVAFWCNPISGHATLYWYQQILGQGPKLLIQFQNNGVVDDSQLPKDRFSAERLKGVDSTLKIQPAKLEDSAVYLCASTQNDINTGELFFGEGSRLTVL.

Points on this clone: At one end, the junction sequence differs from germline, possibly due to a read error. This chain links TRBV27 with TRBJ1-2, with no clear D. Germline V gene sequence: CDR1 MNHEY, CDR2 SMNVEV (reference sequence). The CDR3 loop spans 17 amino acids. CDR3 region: CASSSVGVATSNYGYTF. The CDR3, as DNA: TGTGCCAGCAGTTCCGTCGGGGTTGCGACCTCTAATTATGGCTACACCTTC.

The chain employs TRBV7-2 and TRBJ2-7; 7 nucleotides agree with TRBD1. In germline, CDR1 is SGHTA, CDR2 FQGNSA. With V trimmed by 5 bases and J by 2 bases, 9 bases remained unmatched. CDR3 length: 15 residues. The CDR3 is CASSPRNRGTYEQYF. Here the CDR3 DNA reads TGTGCCAGCAGCCCCCGGAACAGGGGAACCTACGAGCAGTACTTC.

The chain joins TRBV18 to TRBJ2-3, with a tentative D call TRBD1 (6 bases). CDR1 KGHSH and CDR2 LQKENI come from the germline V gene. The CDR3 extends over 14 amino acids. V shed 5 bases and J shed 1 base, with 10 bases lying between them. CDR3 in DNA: TGTGCCAGCTCAGGGGGCTGGGGCACAGATACGCAGTATTTT. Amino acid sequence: CASSGGWGTDTQYF.

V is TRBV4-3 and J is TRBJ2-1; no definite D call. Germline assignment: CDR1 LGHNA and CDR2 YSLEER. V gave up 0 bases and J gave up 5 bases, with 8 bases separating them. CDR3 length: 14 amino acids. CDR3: CASSQEAGNNEQFF. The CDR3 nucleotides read TGCGCCAGCAGCCAAGAGGCTGGAAACAATGAGCAGTTCTTC.

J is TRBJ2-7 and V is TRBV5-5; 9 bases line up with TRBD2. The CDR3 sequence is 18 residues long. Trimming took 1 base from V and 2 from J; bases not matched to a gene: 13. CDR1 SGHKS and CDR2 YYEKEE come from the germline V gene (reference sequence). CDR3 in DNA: TGTGCCAGCAGCTTGTACGCGGGGGGGCCAGGGCGGACCTACGAGCAGTACTTC. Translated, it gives CASSLYAGGPGRTYEQYF.

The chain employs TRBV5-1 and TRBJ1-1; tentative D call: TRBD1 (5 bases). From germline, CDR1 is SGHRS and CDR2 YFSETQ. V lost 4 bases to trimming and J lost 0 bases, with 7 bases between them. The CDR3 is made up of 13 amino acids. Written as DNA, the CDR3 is TGCGCCAGCAGCCGACAGTTGAACACTGAAGCTTTCTTT. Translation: CASSRQLNTEAFF. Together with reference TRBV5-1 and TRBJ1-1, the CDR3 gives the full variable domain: KAGVTQTPRYLIKTRGQQVTLSCSPISGHRSVSWYQQTPGQGLQFLFEYFSETQRNKGNFPGRFSGRQFSNSRSEMNVSTLELGDSALYLCASSRQLNTEAFFGQGTRLTVV.

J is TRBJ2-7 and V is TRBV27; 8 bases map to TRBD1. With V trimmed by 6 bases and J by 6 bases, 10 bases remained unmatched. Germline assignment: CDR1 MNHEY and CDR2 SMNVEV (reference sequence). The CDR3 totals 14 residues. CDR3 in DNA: TGTGCCAGCAGACAGACAGGGGCGACATCCGAGCAGTACTTC. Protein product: CASRQTGATSEQYF.

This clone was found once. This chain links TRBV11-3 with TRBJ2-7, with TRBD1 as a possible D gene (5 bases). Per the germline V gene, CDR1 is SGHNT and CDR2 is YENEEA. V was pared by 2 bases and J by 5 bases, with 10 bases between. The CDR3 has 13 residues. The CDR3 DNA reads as TGTGCCAGCAGCTTATACCAGGGCGACGAGCAGTACTTC. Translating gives CASSLYQGDEQYF.

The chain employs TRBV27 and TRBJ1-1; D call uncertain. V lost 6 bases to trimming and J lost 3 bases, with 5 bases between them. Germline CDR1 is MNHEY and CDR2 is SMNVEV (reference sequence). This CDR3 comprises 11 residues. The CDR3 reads CASRSYTEAFF. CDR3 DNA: TGTGCCAGCAGGTCCTACACTGAAGCTTTCTTT.

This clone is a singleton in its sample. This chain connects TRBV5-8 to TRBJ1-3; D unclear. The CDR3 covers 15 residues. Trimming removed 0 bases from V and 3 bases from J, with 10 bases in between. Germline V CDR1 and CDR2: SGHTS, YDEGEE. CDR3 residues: CASSLDSAVGNTIYF. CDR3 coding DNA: TGTGCCAGCAGCTTGGATTCGGCAGTTGGAAACACCATATATTTT.

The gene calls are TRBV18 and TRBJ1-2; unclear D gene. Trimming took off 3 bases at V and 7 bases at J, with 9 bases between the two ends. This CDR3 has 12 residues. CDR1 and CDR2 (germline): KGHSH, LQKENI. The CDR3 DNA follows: TGTGCCAGCTCACCTCGGGAGGCTGGCTACACCTTC. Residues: CASSPREAGYTF.

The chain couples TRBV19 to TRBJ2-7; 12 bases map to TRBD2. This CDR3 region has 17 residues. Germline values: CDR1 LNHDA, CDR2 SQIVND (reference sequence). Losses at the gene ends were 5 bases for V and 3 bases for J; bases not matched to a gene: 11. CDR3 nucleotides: TGTGCCAGTAGTCCCAACCATGGACTAGCGGGATACTACGAGCAGTACTTC. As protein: CASSPNHGLAGYYEQYF. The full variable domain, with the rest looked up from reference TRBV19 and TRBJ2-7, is DGGITQSPKYLFRKEGQNVTLSCEQNLNHDAMYWYRQDPGQGLRLIYYSQIVNDFQKGDIAEGYSVSREKKESFPLTVTSAQKNPTAFYLCASSPNHGLAGYYEQYFGPGTRLTVT.

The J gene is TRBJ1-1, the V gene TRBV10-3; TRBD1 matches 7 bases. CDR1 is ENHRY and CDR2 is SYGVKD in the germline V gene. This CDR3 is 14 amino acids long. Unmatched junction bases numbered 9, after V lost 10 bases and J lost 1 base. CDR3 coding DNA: TGTGCCACCAGGGGGGACGGGGGGAACACTGAAGCTTTCTTT. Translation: CATRGDGGNTEAFF.

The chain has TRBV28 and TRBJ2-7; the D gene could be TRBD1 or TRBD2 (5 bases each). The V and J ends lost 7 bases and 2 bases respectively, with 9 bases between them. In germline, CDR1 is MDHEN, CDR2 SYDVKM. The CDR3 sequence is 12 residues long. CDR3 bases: TGTGCCAGCATTGGGGACCCCTACGAGCAGTACTTC. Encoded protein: CASIGDPYEQYF.

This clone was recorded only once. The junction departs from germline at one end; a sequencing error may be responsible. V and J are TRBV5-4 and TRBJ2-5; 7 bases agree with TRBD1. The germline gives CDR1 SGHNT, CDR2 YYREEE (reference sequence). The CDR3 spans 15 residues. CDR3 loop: CASSSGTAPQGTQYF. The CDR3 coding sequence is TGTGCCAGCAGCTCCGGGACAGCTCCTCAAGGGACCCAGTACTTC.

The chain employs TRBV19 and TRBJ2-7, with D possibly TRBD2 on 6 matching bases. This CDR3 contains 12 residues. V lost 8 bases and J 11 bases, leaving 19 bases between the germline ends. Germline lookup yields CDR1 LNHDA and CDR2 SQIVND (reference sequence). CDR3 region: CASSIRGGEEYF. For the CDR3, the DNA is TGTGCCAGTTCAATCCGGGGAGGTGAGGAGTACTTC.

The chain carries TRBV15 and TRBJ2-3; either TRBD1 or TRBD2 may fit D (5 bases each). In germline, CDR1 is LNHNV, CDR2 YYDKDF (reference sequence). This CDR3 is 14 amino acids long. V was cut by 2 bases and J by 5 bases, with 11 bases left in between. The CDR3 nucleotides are TGTGCCACCAGCAGATCCCAGGGAGTAGATACGCAGTATTTT. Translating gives CATSRSQGVDTQYF.

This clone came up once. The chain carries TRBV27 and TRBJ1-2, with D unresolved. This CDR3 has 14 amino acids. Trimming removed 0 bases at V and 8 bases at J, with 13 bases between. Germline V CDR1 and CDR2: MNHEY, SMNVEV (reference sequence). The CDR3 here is CASSLSPHVQGYTF. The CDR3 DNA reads TGTGCCAGCAGTTTATCCCCGCACGTCCAAGGCTACACCTTC.

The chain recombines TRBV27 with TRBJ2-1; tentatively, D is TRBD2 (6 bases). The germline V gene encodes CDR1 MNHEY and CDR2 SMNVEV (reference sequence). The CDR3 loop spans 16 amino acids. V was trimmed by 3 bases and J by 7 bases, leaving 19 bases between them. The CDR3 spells CASSFLRDFSENEQFF. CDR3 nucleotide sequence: TGTGCCAGCAGTTTCCTCCGGGACTTCTCTGAGAATGAGCAGTTCTTC.

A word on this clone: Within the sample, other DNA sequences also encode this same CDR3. The CDR3 is CASSLGGGGDEQFF. DNA of the CDR3: TGCGCCAGCAGCTTGGGTGGGGGAGGCGATGAGCAGTTCTTC. The chain is built from TRBV5-1 and TRBJ2-1; D may be TRBD2 (6 bases). The CDR3 contains 14 residues. Trimming removed 0 bases from V and 8 bases from J, with 12 bases in between. Germline lookup yields CDR1 SGHRS and CDR2 YFSETQ.

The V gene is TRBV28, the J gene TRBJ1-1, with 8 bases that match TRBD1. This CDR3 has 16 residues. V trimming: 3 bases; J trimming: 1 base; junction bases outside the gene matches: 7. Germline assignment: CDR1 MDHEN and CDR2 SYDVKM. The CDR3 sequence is CASSFPSGQGNTEAFF. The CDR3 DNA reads TGTGCCAGCAGTTTCCCCAGCGGACAGGGGAACACTGAAGCTTTCTTT.

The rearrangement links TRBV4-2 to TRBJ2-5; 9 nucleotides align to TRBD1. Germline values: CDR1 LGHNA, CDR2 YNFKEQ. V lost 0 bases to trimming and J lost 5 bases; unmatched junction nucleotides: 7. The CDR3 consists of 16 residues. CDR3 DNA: TGTGCCAGCAGCCAAGATCAGGGACAGGGTTCGGAGACCCAGTACTTC. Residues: CASSQDQGQGSETQYF.

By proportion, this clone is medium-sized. The CDR3 is CASTGTDYEQYF. In nucleotides, the CDR3 is TGTGCCAGTACAGGGACGGACTACGAGCAGTACTTC. J is TRBJ2-7 and V is TRBV6-6, with D possibly TRBD1 on 6 matching bases. Trimming shortened V by 9 bases and J by 3 bases, and 12 bases separated the two germline ends. CDR1 and CDR2 from the germline V gene are MNHNY and SVGAGI (reference sequence). The CDR3 consists of 12 residues.

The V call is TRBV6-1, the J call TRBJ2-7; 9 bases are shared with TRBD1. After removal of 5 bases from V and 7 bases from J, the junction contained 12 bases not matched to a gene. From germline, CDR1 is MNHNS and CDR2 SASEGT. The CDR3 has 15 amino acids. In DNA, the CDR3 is TGTGCCAGCAGTTCGACCGGGACAGGGTTCTGGGAGCAGTACTTC. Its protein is CASSSTGTGFWEQYF.

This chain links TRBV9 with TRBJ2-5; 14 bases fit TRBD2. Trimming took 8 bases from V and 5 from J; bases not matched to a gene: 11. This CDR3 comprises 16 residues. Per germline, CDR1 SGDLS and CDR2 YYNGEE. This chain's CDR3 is CASSRSGLAGGETQYF. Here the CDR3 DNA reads TGTGCCAGTAGCCGATCTGGACTAGCGGGAGGTGAGACCCAGTACTTC.

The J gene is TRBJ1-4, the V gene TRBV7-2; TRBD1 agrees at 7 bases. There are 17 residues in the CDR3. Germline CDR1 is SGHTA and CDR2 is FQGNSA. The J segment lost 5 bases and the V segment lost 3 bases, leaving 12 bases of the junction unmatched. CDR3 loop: CASSFRSRTGQNEKLFF. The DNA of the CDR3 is TGTGCCAGCAGCTTTCGGTCCCGGACAGGTCAAAATGAAAAACTGTTTTTT.

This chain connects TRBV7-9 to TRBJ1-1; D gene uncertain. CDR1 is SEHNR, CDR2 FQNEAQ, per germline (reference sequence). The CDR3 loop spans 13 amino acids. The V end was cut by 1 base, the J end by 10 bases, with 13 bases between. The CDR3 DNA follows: TGTGCCAGCAGCTTAGGGCAGCTATTCGGAGCTTTCTTT. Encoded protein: CASSLGQLFGAFF.

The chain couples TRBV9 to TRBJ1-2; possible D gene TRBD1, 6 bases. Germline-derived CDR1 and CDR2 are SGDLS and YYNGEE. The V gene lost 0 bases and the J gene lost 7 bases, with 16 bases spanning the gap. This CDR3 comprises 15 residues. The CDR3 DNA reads TGTGCCAGCAGCGTAGCGTCAGGGGCTGAATTTGGCTACACCTTC. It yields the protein CASSVASGAEFGYTF.

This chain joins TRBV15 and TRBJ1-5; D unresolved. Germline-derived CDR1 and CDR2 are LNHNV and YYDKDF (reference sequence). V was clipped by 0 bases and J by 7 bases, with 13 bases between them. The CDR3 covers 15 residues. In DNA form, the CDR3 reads TGTGCCACCAGCAGAGAGCCTTTGGTTCACCAGCCCCAGCATTTT. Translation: CATSREPLVHQPQHF.

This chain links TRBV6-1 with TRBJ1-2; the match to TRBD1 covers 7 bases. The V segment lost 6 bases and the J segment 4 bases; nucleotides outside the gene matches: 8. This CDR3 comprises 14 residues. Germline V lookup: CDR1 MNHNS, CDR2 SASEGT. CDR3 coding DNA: TGTGCCAGCAGGGAGAGGGGGCAAAGCTATGGCTACACCTTC. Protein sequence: CASRERGQSYGYTF.